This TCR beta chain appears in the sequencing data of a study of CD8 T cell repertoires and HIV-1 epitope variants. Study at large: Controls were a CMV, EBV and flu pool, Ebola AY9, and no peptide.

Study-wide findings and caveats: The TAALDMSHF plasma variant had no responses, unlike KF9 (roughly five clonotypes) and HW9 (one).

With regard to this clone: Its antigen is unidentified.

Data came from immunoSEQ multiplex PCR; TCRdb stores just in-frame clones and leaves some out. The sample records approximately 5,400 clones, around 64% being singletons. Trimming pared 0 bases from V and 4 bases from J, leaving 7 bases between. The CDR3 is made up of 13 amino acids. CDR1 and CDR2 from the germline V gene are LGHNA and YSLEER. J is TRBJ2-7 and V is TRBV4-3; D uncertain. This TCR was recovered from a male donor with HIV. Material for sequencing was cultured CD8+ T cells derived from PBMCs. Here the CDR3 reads CASSQEPRYEQYF. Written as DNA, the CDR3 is TGCGCCAGCAGCCAAGAGCCCCGATACGAGCAGTACTTC.